These T cell receptor beta chains were read from a single sample in a study of beta chain features in type 1 diabetes. TCRdb's copy holds only in-frame clones and misses some; the assay was immunoSEQ multiplex PCR. The table shows 150,000 to 200,000 clones, with almost 65% occurring only once. Sequences were obtained from naive CD4+ T cells from blood. The receptors were gathered from a man younger than 40 with type 1 diabetes. The CDR3 runs from the conserved cysteine through the conserved F or W. D genes are given only for firm matches. Size values are once, few and many counts, or a class for expanded clones, and some rows have none.

clone size: .; D gene: .; V gene: TRBV29-1; J gene: TRBJ1-4; CDR3 DNA: TGCAGCGTGGACAGAGGGGAAAAACTGTTTTTT; CDR3 protein: CSVDRGEKLFF
clone size: few; D gene: TRBD1; V gene: TRBV30; J gene: TRBJ2-3; CDR3 DNA: TGTGCCCTGCGGGACAGGGGAGTGGATACGCAGTATTTT; CDR3 protein: CALRDRGVDTQYF
clone size: .; D gene: TRBD1; V gene: TRBV28; J gene: TRBJ1-1; CDR3 DNA: TGTGCCAGCAGTCCGGGACAGCAGAACACTGAAGCTTTCTTT; CDR3 protein: CASSPGQQNTEAFF
clone size: .; D gene: .; V gene: TRBV7-7; J gene: TRBJ2-3; CDR3 DNA: TGTGCCAGCAGCTTAGGGGGGGCCTCGAGCACAGATACGCAGTATTTT; CDR3 protein: CASSLGGASSTDTQYF
clone size: .; D gene: .; V gene: TRBV9; J gene: TRBJ2-7; CDR3 DNA: TGTGCCAGCAGCGGGAGGCAGTACTTC; CDR3 protein: CASSGRQYF
clone size: .; D gene: .; V gene: TRBV28; J gene: TRBJ1-2; CDR3 DNA: TGTGCCAGCAGTTTAGGTGCTAACTATGGCTACACCTTC; CDR3 protein: CASSLGANYGYTF
clone size: .; D gene: TRBD1; V gene: TRBV7-2; J gene: TRBJ2-7; CDR3 DNA: TGTGCCAGCAGCGCTCCGGGACAGGGAACCTACGAGCAGTACTTC; CDR3 protein: CASSAPGQGTYEQYF
clone size: few; D gene: .; V gene: TRBV29-1; J gene: TRBJ2-1; CDR3 DNA: TGCAGCGTAGCGGGACAGCTGTTCAATGAGCAGTTCTTC; CDR3 protein: CSVAGQLFNEQFF
clone size: few; D gene: .; V gene: TRBV29-1; J gene: TRBJ1-5; CDR3 DNA: TGCAGCGTTGCCCGGGACACAAATCAGCCCCAGCATTTT; CDR3 protein: CSVARDTNQPQHF
clone size: .; D gene: .; V gene: TRBV29-1; J gene: TRBJ2-1; CDR3 DNA: TGCAGCTTCTCCTCCCTTTACAATGAGCAGTTCTTC; CDR3 protein: CSFSSLYNEQFF
clone size: few; D gene: .; V gene: TRBV27; J gene: TRBJ1-6; CDR3 DNA: TGTGCCAGCAGCTCGGGGAATTCACCCCTCCACTTT; CDR3 protein: CASSSGNSPLHF
clone size: .; D gene: .; V gene: TRBV29-1; J gene: TRBJ2-5; CDR3 DNA: TGCAGCGTGGGGGAAGGGTCCGAGACCCAGTACTTC; CDR3 protein: CSVGEGSETQYF
clone size: few; D gene: .; V gene: TRBV5-1; J gene: TRBJ2-5; CDR3 DNA: TGCGCCAGCAGCTTGGGACTAGAAGAGACCCAGTACTTC; CDR3 protein: CASSLGLEETQYF
clone size: few; D gene: TRBD1; V gene: TRBV7-2; J gene: TRBJ2-2; CDR3 DNA: TGTGCCAGCAGCGAGGACAGGGTTAACACCGGGGAGCTGTTTTTT; CDR3 protein: CASSEDRVNTGELFF
clone size: few; D gene: .; V gene: TRBV5-1; J gene: TRBJ2-5; CDR3 DNA: TGCGCCAGCAGCTTGCAGGGCCAAGAGACCCAGTACTTC; CDR3 protein: CASSLQGQETQYF
clone size: .; D gene: .; V gene: TRBV11-2; J gene: TRBJ2-5; CDR3 DNA: TGTGCCAGCAGCTTAGATAGCTGGGAGACCCAGTACTTC; CDR3 protein: CASSLDSWETQYF
clone size: .; D gene: TRBD2; V gene: TRBV29-1; J gene: TRBJ2-5; CDR3 DNA: TGCAGCGTTGAAGAGCCGGGACTAGCACAAGAGACCCAGTACTTC; CDR3 protein: CSVEEPGLAQETQYF
clone size: .; D gene: .; V gene: TRBV7-2; J gene: TRBJ2-2; CDR3 DNA: TGTGCCAGCAGCTTAGGCGGGACCGGGGAGCTGTTTTTT; CDR3 protein: CASSLGGTGELFF
clone size: .; D gene: .; V gene: TRBV7-9; J gene: TRBJ2-5; CDR3 DNA: TGTGCCAGCAGCTTAGAAGTGGTAGAAGAGACCCAGTACTTC; CDR3 protein: CASSLEVVEETQYF
clone size: .; D gene: TRBD2; V gene: TRBV7-2; J gene: TRBJ2-3; CDR3 DNA: TGTGCCAGCAGCTTCCTAGCGGGGGCAACAGATACGCAGTATTTT; CDR3 protein: CASSFLAGATDTQYF
clone size: .; D gene: TRBD2; V gene: TRBV7-9; J gene: TRBJ2-3; CDR3 DNA: TGTGCCAGCAGCTTAGGGACTAGCGGGAGCACAGATACGCAGTATTTT; CDR3 protein: CASSLGTSGSTDTQYF
clone size: .; D gene: TRBD1; V gene: TRBV28; J gene: TRBJ2-7; CDR3 DNA: TGTGCCAGCAGTTGGGACAGGGGGCACGAGCAGTACTTC; CDR3 protein: CASSWDRGHEQYF
clone size: few; D gene: TRBD2; V gene: TRBV4-1; J gene: TRBJ2-5; CDR3 DNA: TGCGCCAGCAGCCAAGATCCGAGTACTAGCGTAGGTCCAGAGACCCAGTACTTC; CDR3 protein: CASSQDPSTSVGPETQYF
clone size: .; D gene: .; V gene: TRBV9; J gene: TRBJ2-6; CDR3 DNA: TGTGCCAGCAGCGTAGGGCAGGGAATCGGGGCCAACGTCCTGACTTTC; CDR3 protein: CASSVGQGIGANVLTF
clone size: few; D gene: .; V gene: TRBV7-2; J gene: TRBJ2-1; CDR3 DNA: TGTGCCAGCAGTTCTCCCGCCAATGAGCAGTTCTTC; CDR3 protein: CASSSPANEQFF
clone size: .; D gene: .; V gene: TRBV28; J gene: TRBJ1-2; CDR3 DNA: TGTGCCAGCAGTTCCGGAACAGTGGAGGGCGGCTACACCTTC; CDR3 protein: CASSSGTVEGGYTF
clone size: .; D gene: TRBD1; V gene: TRBV25-1; J gene: TRBJ2-7; CDR3 DNA: TGTGCCAGCAGTGATCCAGGGACAGGGGGCTACGAGCAGTACTTC; CDR3 protein: CASSDPGTGGYEQYF
clone size: few; D gene: .; V gene: TRBV9; J gene: TRBJ2-3; CDR3 DNA: TGTGCCAGCAGCGTAGAGGTTCTAGCGTACACAGATACGCAGTATTTT; CDR3 protein: CASSVEVLAYTDTQYF
clone size: few; D gene: .; V gene: TRBV30; J gene: TRBJ1-2; CDR3 DNA: TGTGCCTCGAGTTTAGGCGACGCGGGCTATGGCTACACCTTC; CDR3 protein: CASSLGDAGYGYTF
clone size: .; D gene: TRBD1; V gene: TRBV7-2; J gene: TRBJ2-7; CDR3 DNA: TGTGCCAGCAGCTTACGGACAGGGGATTTGTACGAGCAGTACTTC; CDR3 protein: CASSLRTGDLYEQYF
clone size: few; D gene: .; V gene: TRBV29-1; J gene: TRBJ2-3; CDR3 DNA: TGCAGCGTTGAAGAGTCTAGTTCAGATACGCAGTATTTT; CDR3 protein: CSVEESSSDTQYF
clone size: .; D gene: .; V gene: TRBV29-1; J gene: TRBJ2-7; CDR3 DNA: TGCAGCGTGGGAAGGGAATCCTACGAGCAGTACTTC; CDR3 protein: CSVGRESYEQYF
clone size: .; D gene: TRBD1; V gene: TRBV7-2; J gene: TRBJ2-1; CDR3 DNA: TGTGCCAGCAGCTTATTTGGGACAGTCTCCTACAATGAGCAGTTCTTC; CDR3 protein: CASSLFGTVSYNEQFF
clone size: .; D gene: .; V gene: TRBV9; J gene: TRBJ2-5; CDR3 DNA: TGTGCCAGGATCCATAACGGTCATGAGACCCAGTACTTC; CDR3 protein: CARIHNGHETQYF
clone size: .; D gene: TRBD1; V gene: TRBV10-1; J gene: TRBJ2-1; CDR3 DNA: TGCGCCAGTTCTAATAGGGACAGCATATACAGTGAGCAGTTCTTC; CDR3 protein: CASSNRDSIYSEQFF
clone size: .; D gene: TRBD2; V gene: TRBV30; J gene: TRBJ2-1; CDR3 DNA: TGTGCCTGGAGTGCTCCCCGGACTAGCGGGGGCCGGAATGAGCAGTTCTTC; CDR3 protein: CAWSAPRTSGGRNEQFF
clone size: few; D gene: .; V gene: TRBV5-1; J gene: TRBJ2-2; CDR3 DNA: TGCGCCAGCAGCTTGGATGTCAGAAACACCGGGGAGCTGTTTTTT; CDR3 protein: CASSLDVRNTGELFF